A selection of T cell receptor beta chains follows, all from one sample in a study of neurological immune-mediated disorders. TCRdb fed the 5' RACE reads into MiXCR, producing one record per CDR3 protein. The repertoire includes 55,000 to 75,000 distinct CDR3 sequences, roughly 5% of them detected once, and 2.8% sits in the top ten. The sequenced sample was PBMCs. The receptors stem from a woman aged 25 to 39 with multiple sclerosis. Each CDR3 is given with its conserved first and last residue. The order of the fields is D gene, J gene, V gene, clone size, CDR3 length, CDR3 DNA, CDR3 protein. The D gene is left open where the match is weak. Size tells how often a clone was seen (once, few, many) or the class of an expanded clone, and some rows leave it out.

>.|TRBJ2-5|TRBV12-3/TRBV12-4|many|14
TGTGCCAGCAGACCAGGGTCCCAACCGGAGACCCAGTACTTC
CASRPGSQPETQYF
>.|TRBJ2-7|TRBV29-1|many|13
TGCAGCGTTACCGGGCCTGGGGGCTACGAGCAGTACTTC
CSVTGPGGYEQYF
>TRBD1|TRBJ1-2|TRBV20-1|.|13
TGCAGTGCTAGAGAGACGGACAGGGCTGGCTACACCTTC
CSARETDRAGYTF
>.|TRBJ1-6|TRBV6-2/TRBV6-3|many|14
TGTGCCAGCAGTTCAAACACCTTTAATCCACCCCTCCACTTT
CASSSNTFNPPLHF
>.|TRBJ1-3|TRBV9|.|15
TGTGCCAGCAGCGTAGGGGACGTCCGGCGGACCACCATATATTTT
CASSVGDVRRTTIYF
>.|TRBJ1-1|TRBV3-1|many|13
TGTGCCAGCAGCCCCTACCAGGGAACTGAAGCTTTCTTT
CASSPYQGTEAFF
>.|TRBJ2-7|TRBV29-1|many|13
TGCAGCGTCGCGAGGACGTTCCCCTACGAGCAGTACTTC
CSVARTFPYEQYF
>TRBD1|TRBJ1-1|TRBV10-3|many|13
TGTGCCATCAGGAGGGGGCTGGAAACTGAAGCTTTCTTT
CAIRRGLETEAFF
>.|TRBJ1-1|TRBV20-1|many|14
TGCAGTGCTAGAGATCTGGTTAGTGACACTGAAGCTTTCTTT
CSARDLVSDTEAFF
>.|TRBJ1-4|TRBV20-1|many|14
TGCAGTGCCTTGAATAGGACGAAGGGGGAAAAACTGTTTTTT
CSALNRTKGEKLFF
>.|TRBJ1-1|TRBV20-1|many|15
TGCAGTGCTAGAGACCGCAGGGGAGGGGACACTGAAGCTTTCTTT
CSARDRRGGDTEAFF
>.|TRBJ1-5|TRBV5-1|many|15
TGCGCCAGCAGCTTGGAGGGGGGATGGAATCAGCCCCAGAATTTT
CASSLEGGWNQPQNF
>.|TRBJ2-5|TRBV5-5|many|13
TGTGCCAGCAGCTTCACATGGATAGAGACCCAGTACTTC
CASSFTWIETQYF
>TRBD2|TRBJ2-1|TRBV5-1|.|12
TGCGCCAGCAGGATCCCGGGGGGGGAGCAGTTCTTC
CASRIPGGEQFF
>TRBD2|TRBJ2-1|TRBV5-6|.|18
TGTGCCAGCAGCTGGACTAGCGGGGTGTTTGATAGTTACAATGAGCAGTTCTTC
CASSWTSGVFDSYNEQFF
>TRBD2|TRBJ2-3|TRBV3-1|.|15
TGTGCCAGCAGCCAGGGACTAGCGGGCACAGATACGCAGTATTTT
CASSQGLAGTDTQYF
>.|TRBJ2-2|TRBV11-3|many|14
TGTGCCAGCAGCTTGTTCGGGCTAACCGGGGAGCTGTTTTTT
CASSLFGLTGELFF
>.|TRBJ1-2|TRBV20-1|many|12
TGCAGTGCCCCCGATAGGGTGGATGGCTACACCTTC
CSAPDRVDGYTF
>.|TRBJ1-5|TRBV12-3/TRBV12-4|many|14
TGTGCCAGCAGTTCAGGACGGGACAATCAGCCCCAGAATTTT
CASSSGRDNQPQNF
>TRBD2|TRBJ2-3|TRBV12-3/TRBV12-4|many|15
TGTGCCAGCAGATTAGCGGGGGGCGGCACAGATACGCAGTATTTT
CASRLAGGGTDTQYF